This T cell receptor (beta chain) comes out of a study of T cell repertoires in cytomegalovirus infection. The overall study: Public TCR beta signatures provided an indication of both CMV infection and a matching HLA type. Notes on the study in general: HLA-C-restricted CMV-specific TCR beta clonotypes prevailed in the ex vivo response.

The germline V and J ends were trimmed by 4 bases and 2 bases, with 13 bases remaining between them. This CDR3 contains 15 residues. Germline assignment: CDR1 MNHEY and CDR2 SVGEGT. Using its own MiXCR run on the reads, TCRdb lists one record per CDR3 protein. The sample has 250,000 to 300,000 distinct CDR3 sequences, less than 25% seen once; the top ten hold about 21%. This clonotype was counted only a few times. The antigen is undetermined. Sequencing used cultured PBMCs, obtained from culture after CMV antigen stimulation. The chain combines TRBV6-2 or TRBV6-3 with TRBJ2-3; D gene ambiguous. The source of this sequence is a human donor in good health (CMV status not recorded). Some clones in this sample may be carry-over from other donors' samples. CDR3: CASSSLTHYTDTQYF. CDR3 DNA sequence: TGTGCCAGCAGTTCCTTAACACACTACACAGATACGCAGTATTTT.